Listed below are T cell receptor beta chains from one sample, sequenced in a study of graft-versus-host responses after intestinal transplantation. Clones were sequenced by immunoSEQ multiplex PCR, and TCRdb holds only the in-frame ones, with some missing. The sample includes 7,500 to 8,500 clones, around 72% of them seen just once. The starting material was ileum tissue, obtained around 530 days after intestinal transplant. The receptor set was obtained from a human patient who received an intestinal transplant, so some T cells may come from the graft donor. The CDR3 runs from the conserved cysteine through the conserved F or W. Fields, in order: D gene, clone size, J gene, V gene, CDR3 DNA, CDR3 protein. A D gene is named only where the DNA matches it firmly. The size of a clone is reported for some rows only, either as once, few or many, or as a class for expanded clones.

D gene: TRBD1
clone size: few
J gene: TRBJ2-2
V gene: TRBV28
CDR3 DNA: TGTGCCAGCAGTTTATTGGGACAGGGAACTGGGGAGCTGTTTTTT
CDR3 protein: CASSLLGQGTGELFF

D gene: -
clone size: -
J gene: TRBJ2-4
V gene: TRBV14
CDR3 DNA: TGTGCCAGCAGCCAAGCTCATAGGGGGGCCAAAAACATTCAGTACTTC
CDR3 protein: CASSQAHRGAKNIQYF

D gene: TRBD1
clone size: -
J gene: TRBJ1-5
V gene: TRBV6-1
CDR3 DNA: TGTGCCAGCAGTGGGACAGGGTGGCAGCCCCAGCATTTT
CDR3 protein: CASSGTGWQPQHF

D gene: -
clone size: few
J gene: TRBJ2-7
V gene: TRBV11-2
CDR3 DNA: TGTGCCAGCAGCCTTTTAGGAGGTCCCTACGAGCAGTACTTC
CDR3 protein: CASSLLGGPYEQYF

D gene: TRBD2
clone size: -
J gene: TRBJ2-7
V gene: TRBV25-1
CDR3 DNA: TGTGCCAGCAGTGTACTAGCGGACTACGAGCAGTACTTC
CDR3 protein: CASSVLADYEQYF

D gene: TRBD2
clone size: once
J gene: TRBJ2-7
V gene: TRBV30
CDR3 DNA: TGTGCCTGGAGTGTTAAGGCTAGCGGGCTTTACGAGCAGTACTTC
CDR3 protein: CAWSVKASGLYEQYF

D gene: TRBD1
clone size: -
J gene: TRBJ2-5
V gene: TRBV5-1
CDR3 DNA: TGCGCCAGCAGCTTGGAAGGGACAGGGAGCGAGACCCAGTACTTC
CDR3 protein: CASSLEGTGSETQYF

D gene: -
clone size: once
J gene: TRBJ1-6
V gene: TRBV6-1
CDR3 DNA: TGTGCCAGCAGCGATAATTCACCCCTCCACTTT
CDR3 protein: CASSDNSPLHF

D gene: TRBD1
clone size: -
J gene: TRBJ1-6
V gene: TRBV7-8
CDR3 DNA: TGTGCCAGCAGCTTAGAAGTGGGAGGGACAGGAGTTATTGGCCTCCACTTT
CDR3 protein: CASSLEVGGTGVIGLHF

D gene: -
clone size: -
J gene: TRBJ2-7
V gene: TRBV11-2
CDR3 DNA: TGTGCCAGCAGCCCCGGGACACGGATTCACTACGAGCAGTACTTC
CDR3 protein: CASSPGTRIHYEQYF

D gene: TRBD1
clone size: few
J gene: TRBJ1-1
V gene: TRBV28
CDR3 DNA: TGTGCCAGCAGTTCCCCGACAGGGGGTAACGCTGAAGCTTTCTTT
CDR3 protein: CASSSPTGGNAEAFF

D gene: -
clone size: -
J gene: TRBJ1-3
V gene: TRBV12-5
CDR3 DNA: TGTGCTAGTGGTTTTTCAGGGGAGTCTGGAAACACCATATATTTT
CDR3 protein: CASGFSGESGNTIYF

D gene: TRBD1
clone size: -
J gene: TRBJ2-7
V gene: TRBV2
CDR3 DNA: TGTGCCAGCAGTCGGGACAGCGTAATTTCCTACGAGCAGTACTTC
CDR3 protein: CASSRDSVISYEQYF

D gene: -
clone size: -
J gene: TRBJ1-1
V gene: TRBV19
CDR3 DNA: TGTGCCAGTAGTATACTTCAGGGAGTCCCCAACACTGAAGCTTTCTTT
CDR3 protein: CASSILQGVPNTEAFF

D gene: -
clone size: -
J gene: TRBJ2-3
V gene: TRBV9
CDR3 DNA: TGTGCCAGCAGCGCAGGGGCACTAGCGCCCACAGATACGCAGTATTTT
CDR3 protein: CASSAGALAPTDTQYF